This T cell receptor beta chain is from a study of human T cells and chemical hapten exposure. The time point is: patch test 3, about 24 weeks after DPC sensitization. Treatment given: therapeutic diphenylcyclopropenone sensitization with weekly scalp DPC. At least ten counts were recorded for this clonotype. The V gene's germline CDR1 is SGHNT and CDR2 YYREEE (reference sequence). The length of the CDR3 is 15 residues. Trimming pared 6 bases from V and 0 bases from J, leaving 15 bases between. TCRdb reprocessed the RACE reads via MiXCR and lists one record per CDR3 protein. Among about 90,000 distinct CDR3 sequences listed, approximately 10% were seen once.

The chain carries TRBV5-4 and TRBJ1-1, with TRBD1 as a possible D gene (5 bases). This TCR came from a woman aged 25-40 years with alopecia areata. Some clones in this sample may be carry-over from other donors' samples. The specimen comprised whole blood, sampled in connection with sensitization to the hapten diphenylcyclopropenone (DPC). CDR3 in DNA: TGTGCCAGCACCCAGGGCCCAGGGCTGAACACTGAAGCTTTCTTT. Residues: CASTQGPGLNTEAFF.